This T cell receptor beta chain is drawn from a study of cytotoxic CD8 clonotypes in ibrutinib-treated CLL. Overall study: On average, more than 80,000 productive rearrangements and just over 250,000 productive templates per sample.

Repertoires were generated with immunoSEQ multiplex PCR, while TCRdb's copy carries only in-frame clones and drops some. The sample shows around 300,000 clones, around four fifths of them seen only once. Remarks on this clone: Its target is not known.

Points from the study as a whole: Patients had baseline clonality above age-matched healthy donors, and this clonality moved with circulating CD8+ T-cell counts.

CDR3 length: 15 amino acids. Germline CDR1 and CDR2: MNHEY and SMNVEV (reference sequence). With 6 bases clipped from V and 2 bases from J, the junction kept 4 bases outside the gene matches. This sequence originates from a human donor with chronic lymphocytic leukemia. V gene TRBV27 combines with J gene TRBJ2-1, with 10 bases aligning to TRBD1. Sequencing used PBMCs, obtained before ibrutinib treatment. The CDR3 protein is CASSRGTGAYNEQFF. DNA of the CDR3: TGTGCCAGCAGCCGAGGGACAGGGGCCTACAATGAGCAGTTCTTC.